This note documents a single TCR beta chain sequence. The CDR3 covers 14 residues. V lost 5 bases, J lost 3 bases, and 5 bases stayed unmatched. Germline V CDR1 and CDR2: SGHDT, YYEEEE. This entry belongs to a study of blood T cell repertoires in COVID-19. The wider study: Donors in the United States, Italy and Spain gave samples during acute or convalescent COVID-19. Nucleic acid was either cDNA or gDNA, and it came from T cells, B-cell-depleted T cells, or PBMCs.

Assay: immunoSEQ multiplex PCR; the TCRdb copy retains only in-frame clones and omits some. The data hold under 80,000 clones, with roughly nine tenths observed a single time. The TCR sequence derives from a man aged 45 to 65 with active COVID-19. The rearrangement links TRBV5-6 to TRBJ2-3; 8 positions agree with TRBD2. The sequencing input was peripheral blood. Here the CDR3 DNA reads TGTGCCAGCAGAGAGCGGGGGAGGACAGATACGCAGTATTTT. Its translation: CASRERGRTDTQYF.